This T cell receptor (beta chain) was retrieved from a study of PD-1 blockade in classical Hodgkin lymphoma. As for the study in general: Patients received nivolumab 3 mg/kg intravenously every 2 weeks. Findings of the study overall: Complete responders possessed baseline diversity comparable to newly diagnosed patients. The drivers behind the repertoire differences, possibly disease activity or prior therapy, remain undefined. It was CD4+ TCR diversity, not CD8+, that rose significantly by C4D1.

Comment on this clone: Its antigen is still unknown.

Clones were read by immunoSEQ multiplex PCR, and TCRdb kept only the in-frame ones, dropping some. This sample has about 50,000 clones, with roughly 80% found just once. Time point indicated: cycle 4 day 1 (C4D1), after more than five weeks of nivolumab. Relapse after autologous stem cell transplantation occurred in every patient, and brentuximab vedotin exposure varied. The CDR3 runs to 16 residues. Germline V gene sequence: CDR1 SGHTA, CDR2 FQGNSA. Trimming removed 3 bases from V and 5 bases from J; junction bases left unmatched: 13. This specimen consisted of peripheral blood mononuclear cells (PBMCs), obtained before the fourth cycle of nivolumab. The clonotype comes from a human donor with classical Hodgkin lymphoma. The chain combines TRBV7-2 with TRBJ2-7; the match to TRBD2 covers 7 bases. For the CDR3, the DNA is TGTGCCAGCAGCTTGGGGGGGGAAGCGGGTGCGGACGAGCAGTACTTC. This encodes CASSLGGEAGADEQYF.